This T cell receptor beta chain originates from a study of T cell responses to AZD1222 COVID-19 vaccine. Overall study context: Samples with a second dose at about 4 or about 12 weeks were pooled together.

Libraries were prepared by immunoSEQ multiplex PCR; TCRdb keeps only in-frame clonotypes and omits some of them. The sample carries around 140,000 clones, approximately 84% recorded once. This clone was found once. Its antigen is not identified. CDR3 length: 15 residues. Germline V gene sequence: CDR1 SGHRS, CDR2 YFSETQ. Between the trimmed V and J ends, which lost 1 base and 5 bases, there was a span of 15 bases. Study-wide results and limits: The donors showed a predominance of white British ancestry and of females, with possible underestimation of clonal diversity.

The chain is built from TRBV5-1 and TRBJ1-1; D gene ambiguous. Sequences were derived from peripheral blood, sampled on day 0 of AZD1222 vaccination. The clonotype comes from an adult in good health. CDR3 nucleotide sequence: TGCGCCAGCAGCTTGCCGGGCACGGGTACGACTGAAGCTTTCTTT. Amino acids: CASSLPGTGTTEAFF.